This TCR beta chain was recovered during a study of blood T cell repertoires in COVID-19. This clone was seen a few times. One end of the junction does not line up with germline, which may come from a read error. Seattle cases were enrolled at active infection and followed longitudinally. Data came from immunoSEQ multiplex PCR; TCRdb stores just in-frame clones and leaves some out. The table has about 420,000 clones, approximately 90% seen once. The CDR3 contains 15 residues. CDR1 MNHEY and CDR2 SMNVEV come from the germline V gene (reference sequence). Sequencing was performed on peripheral blood. The genes are TRBV27 and TRBJ1-6, with 8 bases matching TRBD1. The clonotype originates from a man in his late teens or twenties with COVID-19, enrolled during active disease. The CDR3 DNA reads TGTGCCAGCAGTTTCTTCGACAGGGGATATTCGCCCCTCCACTTT. Protein sequence: CASSFFDRGYSPLHF.